The present entry profiles one T cell receptor beta chain with its context. Method: immunoSEQ multiplex PCR; TCRdb's copy keeps in-frame clones and lacks some. The sample yields tens of thousands of clones, about 90% seen once. These data are taken from a study of blood T cell repertoires in COVID-19. Trimming took off 7 bases at V and 0 bases at J, with 6 bases between the two ends. This CDR3 is 12 amino acids long. CDR1 and CDR2 (germline): MNHNY, SVGAGI (reference sequence). The chain combines TRBV6-6 with TRBJ1-1; D gene uncertain. Input material: peripheral blood. This TCR was sampled from a human donor in a cohort sampled during active COVID-19. CDR3 in amino acids: CASTGMNTEAFF. The CDR3 DNA is TGTGCCAGCACGGGGATGAACACTGAAGCTTTCTTT.